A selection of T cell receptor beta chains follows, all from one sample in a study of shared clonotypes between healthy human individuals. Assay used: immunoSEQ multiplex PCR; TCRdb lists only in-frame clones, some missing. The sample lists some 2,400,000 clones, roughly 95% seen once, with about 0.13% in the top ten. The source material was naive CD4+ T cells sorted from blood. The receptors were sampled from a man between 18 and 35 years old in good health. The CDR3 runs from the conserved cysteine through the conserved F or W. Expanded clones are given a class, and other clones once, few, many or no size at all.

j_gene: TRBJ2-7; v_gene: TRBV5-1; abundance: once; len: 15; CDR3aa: CASSRLAGAFDEQYF
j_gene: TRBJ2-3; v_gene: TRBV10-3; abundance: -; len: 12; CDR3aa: CATLTAADTQYF
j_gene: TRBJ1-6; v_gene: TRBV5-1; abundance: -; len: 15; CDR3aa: CASSLGTVTNSPLHF
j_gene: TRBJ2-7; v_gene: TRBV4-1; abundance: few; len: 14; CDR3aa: CASSHPGGSYEQYF
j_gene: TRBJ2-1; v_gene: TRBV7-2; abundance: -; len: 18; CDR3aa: CASSLVAVGELRYNEQFF
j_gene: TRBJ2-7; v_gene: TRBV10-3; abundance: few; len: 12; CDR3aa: CAISRQGYEQYF
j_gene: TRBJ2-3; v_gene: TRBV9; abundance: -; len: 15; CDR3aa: CASSAGLAGTDTQYF
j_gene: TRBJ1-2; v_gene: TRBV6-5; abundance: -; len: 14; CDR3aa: CASSRQGADYGYTF
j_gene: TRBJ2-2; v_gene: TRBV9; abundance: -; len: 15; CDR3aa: CASGRSGGSTGELFF
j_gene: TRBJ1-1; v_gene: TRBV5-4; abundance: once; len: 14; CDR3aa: CASSAEPWNTEAFF
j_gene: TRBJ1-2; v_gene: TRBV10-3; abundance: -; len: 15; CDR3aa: CAISAFGERAYGYTF
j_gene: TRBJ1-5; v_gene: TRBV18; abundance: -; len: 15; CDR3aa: CASSPSQGTNQPQHF
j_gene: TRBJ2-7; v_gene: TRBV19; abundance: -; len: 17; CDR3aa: CASSIEGAQLGRNEQYF
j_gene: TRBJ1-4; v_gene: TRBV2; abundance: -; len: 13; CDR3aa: CASRQTTNEKLFF
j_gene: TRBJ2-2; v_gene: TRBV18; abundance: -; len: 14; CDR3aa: CASSPGGQSGELFF
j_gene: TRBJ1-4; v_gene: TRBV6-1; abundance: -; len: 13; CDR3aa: CASRTAKNEKLFF
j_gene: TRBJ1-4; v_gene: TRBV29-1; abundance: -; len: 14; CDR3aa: CSVVQGTSNEKLFF
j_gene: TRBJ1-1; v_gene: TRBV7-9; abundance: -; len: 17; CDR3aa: CASSSVVSLVGNTEAFF
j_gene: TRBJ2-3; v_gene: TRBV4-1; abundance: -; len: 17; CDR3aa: CASSQEPGLAGGDTQYF
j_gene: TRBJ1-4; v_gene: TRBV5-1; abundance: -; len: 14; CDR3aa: CASSPPEQGEKLFF
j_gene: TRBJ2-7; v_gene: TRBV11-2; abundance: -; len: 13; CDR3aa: CASSLGQNQGQYF
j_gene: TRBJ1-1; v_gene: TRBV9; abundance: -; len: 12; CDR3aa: CASRGRGTEAFF
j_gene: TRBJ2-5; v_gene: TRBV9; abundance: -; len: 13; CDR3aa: CASSTGQSETQYF
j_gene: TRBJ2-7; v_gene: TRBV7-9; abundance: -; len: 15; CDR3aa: CASSKRSQGADEQYF
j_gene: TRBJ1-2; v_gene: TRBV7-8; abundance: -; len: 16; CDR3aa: CASSLVVMRTNYGYTF
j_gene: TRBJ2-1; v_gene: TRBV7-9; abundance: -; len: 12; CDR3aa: CASSLASNEQFF
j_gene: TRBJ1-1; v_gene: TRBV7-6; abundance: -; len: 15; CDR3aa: CASSSSAGVNTEAFF
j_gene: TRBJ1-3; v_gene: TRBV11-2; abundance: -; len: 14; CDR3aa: CASSLGSGRSTIYF
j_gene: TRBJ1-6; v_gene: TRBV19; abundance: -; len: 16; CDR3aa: CASSIWTGGRDSPLHF
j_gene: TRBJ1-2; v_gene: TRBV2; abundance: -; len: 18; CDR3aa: CASSEMGRTEGMGYGYTF
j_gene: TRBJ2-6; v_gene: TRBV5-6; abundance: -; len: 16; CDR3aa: CASSFVQYSGANVLTF
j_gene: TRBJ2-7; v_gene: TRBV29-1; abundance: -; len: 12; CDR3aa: CSVEVDGYEQYF
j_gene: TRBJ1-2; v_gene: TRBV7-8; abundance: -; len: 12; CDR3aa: CAVQGPNYGYTF
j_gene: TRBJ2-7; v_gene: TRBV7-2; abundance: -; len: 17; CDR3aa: CASSLGGWDPSSYEQYF
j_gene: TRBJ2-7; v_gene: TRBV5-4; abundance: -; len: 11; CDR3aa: CASSLAGEQYF
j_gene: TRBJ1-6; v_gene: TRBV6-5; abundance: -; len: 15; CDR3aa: CASSYDPALNSPLHF
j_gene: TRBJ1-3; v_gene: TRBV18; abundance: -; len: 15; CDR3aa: CASSEQGFAGNTIYF
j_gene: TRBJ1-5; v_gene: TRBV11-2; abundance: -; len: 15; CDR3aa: CASSLDSRYNQPQHF
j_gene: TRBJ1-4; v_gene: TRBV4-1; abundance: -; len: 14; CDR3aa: CASSSGQAFEKLFF
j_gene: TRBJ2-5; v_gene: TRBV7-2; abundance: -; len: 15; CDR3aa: CASSSSRLAAETQYF
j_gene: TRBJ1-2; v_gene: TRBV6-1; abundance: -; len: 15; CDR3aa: CATQRQGPFNYGYTF
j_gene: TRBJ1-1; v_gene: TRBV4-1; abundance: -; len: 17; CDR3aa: CASSPRGREEMNTEAFF
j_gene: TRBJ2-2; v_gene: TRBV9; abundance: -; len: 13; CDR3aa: CASSPQGGGELFF
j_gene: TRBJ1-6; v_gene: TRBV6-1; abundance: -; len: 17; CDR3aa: CASSGRVPGQFNSPLHF
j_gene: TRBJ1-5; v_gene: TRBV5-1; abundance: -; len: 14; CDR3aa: CASSPGSSNQPQHF
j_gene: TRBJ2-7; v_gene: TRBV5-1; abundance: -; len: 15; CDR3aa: CASSLDGVRGVEQYF
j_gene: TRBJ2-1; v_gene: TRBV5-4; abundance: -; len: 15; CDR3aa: CASSLGGVPYNEQFF
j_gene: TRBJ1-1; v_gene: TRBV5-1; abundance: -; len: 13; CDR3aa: CASSADRAAQAFF
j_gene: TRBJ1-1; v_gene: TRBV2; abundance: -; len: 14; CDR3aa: CASSEQGQGTEAFF
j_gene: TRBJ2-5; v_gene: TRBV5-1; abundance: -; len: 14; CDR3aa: CASSLPTGGETQYF
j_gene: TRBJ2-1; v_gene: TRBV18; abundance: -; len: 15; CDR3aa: CASSLGQPLLGEQFF
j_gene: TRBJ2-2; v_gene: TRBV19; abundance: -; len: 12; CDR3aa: CASSNLPGELFF
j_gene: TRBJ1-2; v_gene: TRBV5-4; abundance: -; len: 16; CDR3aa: CASSYSGGGAGYGYTF